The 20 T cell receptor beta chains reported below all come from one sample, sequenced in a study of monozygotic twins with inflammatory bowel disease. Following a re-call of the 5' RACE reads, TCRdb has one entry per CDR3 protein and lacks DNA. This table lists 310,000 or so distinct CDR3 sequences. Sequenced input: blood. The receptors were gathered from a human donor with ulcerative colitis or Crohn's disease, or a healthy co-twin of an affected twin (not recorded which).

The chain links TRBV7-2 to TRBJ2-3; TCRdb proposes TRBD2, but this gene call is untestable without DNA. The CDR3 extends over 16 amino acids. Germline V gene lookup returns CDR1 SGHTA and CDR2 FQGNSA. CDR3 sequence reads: CASSSVRTMSSDTRYF.

CDR3 sequence: CATRGGFGNEQFF. This rearrangement joins TRBV21-1 to TRBJ2-1; TCRdb's D gene call, TRBD1, goes unchecked for lack of DNA. TRBV21-1 is reported as a pseudogene. The CDR3 length is 13 residues.

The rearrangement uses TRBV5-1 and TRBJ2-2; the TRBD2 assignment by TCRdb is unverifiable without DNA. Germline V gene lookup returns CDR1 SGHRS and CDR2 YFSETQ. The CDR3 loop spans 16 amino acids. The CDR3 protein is CASSYGQGRSSVELFF.

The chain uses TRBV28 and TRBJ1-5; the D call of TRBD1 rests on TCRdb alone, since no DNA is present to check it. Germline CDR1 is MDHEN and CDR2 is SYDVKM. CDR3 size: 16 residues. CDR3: CASSSIDRAYNQPQHF. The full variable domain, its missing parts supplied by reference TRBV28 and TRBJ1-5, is DVKVTQSSRYLVKRTGEKVFLECVQDMDHENMFWYRQDPGLGLRLIYFSYDVKMKEKGDIPEGYSVSREKKERFSLILESASTNQTSMYLCASSSIDRAYNQPQHFGDGTRLSIL.

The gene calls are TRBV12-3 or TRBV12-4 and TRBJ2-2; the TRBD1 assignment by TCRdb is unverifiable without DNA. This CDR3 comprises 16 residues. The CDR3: CASSPRGEANTGELFF.

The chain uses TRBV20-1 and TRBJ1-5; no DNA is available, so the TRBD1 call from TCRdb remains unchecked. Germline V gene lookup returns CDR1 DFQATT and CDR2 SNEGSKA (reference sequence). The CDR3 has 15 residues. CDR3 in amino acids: CSAPVGGGENQPQHF.

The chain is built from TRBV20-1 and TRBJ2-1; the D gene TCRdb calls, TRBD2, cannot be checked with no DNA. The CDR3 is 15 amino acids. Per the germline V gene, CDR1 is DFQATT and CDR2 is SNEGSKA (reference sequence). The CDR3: CSATKREGLGNEQFF.

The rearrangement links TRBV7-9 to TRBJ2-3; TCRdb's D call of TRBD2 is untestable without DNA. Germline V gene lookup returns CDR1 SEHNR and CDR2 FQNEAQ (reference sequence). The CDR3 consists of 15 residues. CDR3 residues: CASSETSGPTDTQYF.

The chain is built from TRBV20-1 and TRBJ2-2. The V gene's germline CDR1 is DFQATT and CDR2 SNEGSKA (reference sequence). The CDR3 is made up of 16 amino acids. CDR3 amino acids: CSARRYFAGNTGELFF.

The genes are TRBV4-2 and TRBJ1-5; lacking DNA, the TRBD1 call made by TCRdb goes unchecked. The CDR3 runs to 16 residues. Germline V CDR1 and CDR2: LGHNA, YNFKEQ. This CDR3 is CASSQDPGQFNQPQHF.

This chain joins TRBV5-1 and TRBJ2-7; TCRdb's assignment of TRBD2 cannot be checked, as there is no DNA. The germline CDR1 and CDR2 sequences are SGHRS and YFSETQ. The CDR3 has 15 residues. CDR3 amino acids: CASSSSSGLVYEQYF.

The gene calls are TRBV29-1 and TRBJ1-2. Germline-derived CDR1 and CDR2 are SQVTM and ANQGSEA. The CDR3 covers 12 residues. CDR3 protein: CSDSRTERGYTF. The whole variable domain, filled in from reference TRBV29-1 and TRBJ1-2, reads SAVISQKPSRDICQRGTSLTIQCQVDSQVTMMFWYRQQPGQSLTLIATANQGSEATYESGFVIDKFPISRPNLTFSTLTVSNMSPEDSSIYLCSDSRTERGYTFGSGTRLTVV.

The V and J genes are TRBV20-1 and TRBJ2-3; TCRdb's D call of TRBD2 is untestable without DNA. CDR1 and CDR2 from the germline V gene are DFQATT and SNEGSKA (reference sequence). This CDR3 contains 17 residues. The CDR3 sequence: CSARDPRLAGGTDTQYF.

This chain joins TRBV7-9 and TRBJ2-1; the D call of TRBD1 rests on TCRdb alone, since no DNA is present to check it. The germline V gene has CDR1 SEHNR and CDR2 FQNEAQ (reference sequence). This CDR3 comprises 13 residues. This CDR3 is CASSFALGIPGRF. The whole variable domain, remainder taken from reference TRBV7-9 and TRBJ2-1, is DTGVSQNPRHKITKRGQNVTFRCDPISEHNRLYWYRQTLGQGPEFLTYFQNEAQLEKSRLLSDRFSAERPKGSFSTLEIQRTEQGDSAMYLCASSFALGIPGRFGPGTRLTVL.

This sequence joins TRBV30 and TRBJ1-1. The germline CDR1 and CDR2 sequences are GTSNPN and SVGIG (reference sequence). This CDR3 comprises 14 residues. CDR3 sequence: CAWSVGWRGTEAFF.

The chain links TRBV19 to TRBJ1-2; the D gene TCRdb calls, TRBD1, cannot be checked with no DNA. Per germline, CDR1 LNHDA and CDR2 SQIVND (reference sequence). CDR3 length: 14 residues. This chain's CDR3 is CASKGQELNYGYTF.

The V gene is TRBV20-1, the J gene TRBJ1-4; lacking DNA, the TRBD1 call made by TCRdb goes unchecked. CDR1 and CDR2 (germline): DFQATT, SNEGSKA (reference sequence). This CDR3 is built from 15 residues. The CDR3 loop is CSARSEQGWDEKLFF.

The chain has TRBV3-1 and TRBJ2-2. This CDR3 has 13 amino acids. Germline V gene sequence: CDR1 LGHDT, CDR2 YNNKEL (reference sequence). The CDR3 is CASSHWNTGELFF.

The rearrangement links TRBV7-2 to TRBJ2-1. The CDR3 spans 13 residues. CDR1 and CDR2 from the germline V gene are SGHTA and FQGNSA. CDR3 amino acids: CASSLSAVNEQFF.

CDR3 in amino acids: CASSFTDRNQPQHF. The chain joins TRBV6-2 or TRBV6-3 to TRBJ1-5. This CDR3 is built from 14 residues. CDR1 and CDR2 (germline): MNHEY, SVGEGT.